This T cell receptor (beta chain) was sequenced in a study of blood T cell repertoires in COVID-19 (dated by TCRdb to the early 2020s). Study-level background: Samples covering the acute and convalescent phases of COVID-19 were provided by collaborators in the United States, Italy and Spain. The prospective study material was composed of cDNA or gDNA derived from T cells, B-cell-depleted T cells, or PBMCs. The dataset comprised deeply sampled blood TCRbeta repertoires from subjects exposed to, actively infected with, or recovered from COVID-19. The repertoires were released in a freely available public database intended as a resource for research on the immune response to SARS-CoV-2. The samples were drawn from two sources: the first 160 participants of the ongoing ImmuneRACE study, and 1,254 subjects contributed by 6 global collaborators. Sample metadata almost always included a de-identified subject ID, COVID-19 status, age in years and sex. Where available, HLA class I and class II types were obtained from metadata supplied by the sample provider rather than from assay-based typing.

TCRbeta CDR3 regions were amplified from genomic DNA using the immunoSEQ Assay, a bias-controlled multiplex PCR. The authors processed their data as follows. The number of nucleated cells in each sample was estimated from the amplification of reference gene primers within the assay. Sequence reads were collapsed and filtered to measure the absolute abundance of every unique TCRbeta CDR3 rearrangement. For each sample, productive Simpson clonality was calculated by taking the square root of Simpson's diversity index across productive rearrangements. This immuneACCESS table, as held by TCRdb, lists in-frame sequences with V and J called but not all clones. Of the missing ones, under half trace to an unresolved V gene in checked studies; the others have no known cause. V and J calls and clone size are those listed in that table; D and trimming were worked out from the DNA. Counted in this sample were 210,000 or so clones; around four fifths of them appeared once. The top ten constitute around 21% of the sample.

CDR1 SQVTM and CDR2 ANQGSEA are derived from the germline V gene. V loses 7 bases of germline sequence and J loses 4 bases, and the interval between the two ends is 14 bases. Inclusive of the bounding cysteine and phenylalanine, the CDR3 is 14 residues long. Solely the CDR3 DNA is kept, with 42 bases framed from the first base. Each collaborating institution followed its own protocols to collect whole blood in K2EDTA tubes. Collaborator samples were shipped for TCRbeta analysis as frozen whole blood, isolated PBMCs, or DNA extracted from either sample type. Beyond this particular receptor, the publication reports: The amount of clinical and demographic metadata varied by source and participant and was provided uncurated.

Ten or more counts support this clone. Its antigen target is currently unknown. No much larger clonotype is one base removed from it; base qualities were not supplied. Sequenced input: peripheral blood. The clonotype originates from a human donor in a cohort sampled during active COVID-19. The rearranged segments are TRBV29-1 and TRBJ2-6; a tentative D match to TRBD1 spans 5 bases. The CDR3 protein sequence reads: CSASTGSGANVLTF. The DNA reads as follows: TGCAGCGCCTCAACAGGATCCGGGGCCAACGTCCTGACTTTC.